This is a list of T cell receptor beta chains from one sample in a study of blood T cell repertoires in COVID-19. Clones were read by immunoSEQ multiplex PCR, and TCRdb kept only the in-frame ones, dropping some. The sample yields over 40,000 clones, around four fifths seen once. The sequenced sample consisted of peripheral blood. Receptors originate from a human donor in a cohort sampled during active COVID-19. Both conserved end residues are part of each CDR3. A D gene is named only where the DNA matches it firmly. A row's size may be missing; if present it is once, few, many or a size class.

V gene	clone size	D gene	J gene	CDR3 protein	CDR3 DNA
TRBV19	-	TRBD1	TRBJ1-1	CASRSWPGGRNTEAFF	TGTGCCAGTAGAAGTTGGCCAGGGGGCAGGAACACTGAAGCTTTCTTT
TRBV11-2	-	-	TRBJ1-3	CASSQNLARTTGNTIYF	TGTGCCAGCAGCCAAAATTTGGCTCGGACTACTGGAAACACCATATATTTT
TRBV11-1	few	TRBD2	TRBJ2-2	CASSLLAGNTGELFF	TGTGCCAGCAGCTTGCTAGCGGGGAACACCGGGGAGCTGTTTTTT
TRBV28	once	-	TRBJ1-1	CASSLYMAEAFF	TGTGCCAGCAGTCTTTACATGGCTGAAGCTTTCTTT
TRBV28	-	TRBD1	TRBJ2-5	CASSFGTGGPKTQYF	TGTGCCAGCAGTTTTGGGACAGGGGGCCCGAAGACCCAGTACTTC
TRBV6-6	-	-	TRBJ2-3	CASSRSTDTQYF	TGTGCCAGCTCCCGTAGCACAGATACGCAGTATTTT
TRBV9	many	TRBD1	TRBJ1-2	CASSVESGGARGYTF	TGTGCCAGCAGCGTAGAGTCAGGGGGCGCACGGGGCTACACCTTC
TRBV6-5	-	-	TRBJ1-1	CASRVTWNTEAFF	TGTGCCAGCAGGGTGACTTGGAACACTGAAGCTTTCTTT
TRBV3-1/TRBV3-2	-	TRBD2	TRBJ2-7	CASSPRGAGGGEQYF	TGTGCCAGCAGCCCCCGGGGAGCGGGAGGAGGCGAGCAGTACTTC
TRBV19	-	TRBD1	TRBJ1-1	CATRTGGDTEAFF	TGTGCCACCCGGACAGGGGGGGACACTGAAGCTTTCTTT
TRBV2	-	-	TRBJ2-5	CASSSSDQETQYF	TGTGCCAGCAGTTCGTCAGACCAAGAGACCCAGTACTTC
TRBV7-8	-	-	TRBJ1-1	CASSLSGNTEAFF	TGTGCCAGCAGCTTATCGGGGAACACTGAAGCTTTCTTT
TRBV6-5	-	TRBD1	TRBJ1-5	CATTRTGDSNQPQHF	TGTGCCACCACTCGGACAGGGGATAGCAATCAGCCCCAGCATTTT
TRBV7-2	-	-	TRBJ2-5	CASSLVSRGSVETQYF	TGTGCCAGCAGCTTAGTATCCAGGGGATCTGTCGAGACCCAGTACTTC
TRBV10-1	-	TRBD1	TRBJ2-5	CASDGTGGRETQYF	TGCGCCAGCGATGGGACAGGGGGCCGAGAGACCCAGTACTTC
TRBV10-3	-	-	TRBJ2-1	CAISDWASRNNEQFF	TGTGCCATCAGTGATTGGGCTTCTCGTAACAATGAGCAGTTCTTC
TRBV10-2	-	TRBD1	TRBJ2-4	CASSGNRGNIQYF	TGCGCCAGCAGTGGGAACAGGGGAAACATTCAGTACTTC
TRBV3-1/TRBV3-2	once	TRBD1	TRBJ1-2	CASSQERGQGASGYTF	TGTGCCAGCAGCCAAGAGAGAGGACAGGGGGCGAGTGGCTACACCTTC
TRBV19	-	TRBD2	TRBJ2-3	CASSLTSGASTDTQYF	TGTGCCAGTAGTCTGACTAGCGGGGCTAGCACAGATACGCAGTATTTT
TRBV9	-	-	TRBJ2-5	CASSQDTGLGTQYF	TGTGCCAGCAGCCAGGACACGGGCCTGGGGACCCAGTACTTC
TRBV6-5	once	TRBD1	TRBJ1-2	CASSPDRNYGYTF	TGTGCCAGCAGTCCGGACAGGAACTATGGCTACACCTTC
TRBV7-3	-	-	TRBJ1-3	CASSLTSGPGNTIYF	TGTGCCAGCAGCTTAACAAGCGGCCCTGGAAACACCATATATTTT
TRBV27	-	TRBD1	TRBJ2-5	CASSDRGAQETQYF	TGTGCCAGCAGCGACAGGGGGGCACAAGAGACCCAGTACTTC
TRBV5-4	-	-	TRBJ2-7	CASSLVQGVGEQYF	TGTGCCAGCAGCTTGGTTCAGGGTGTGGGTGAGCAGTACTTC
TRBV21-1	-	-	TRBJ2-3	CASSLTADTQYF	TGTGCCAGCAGCCTAACGGCAGATACGCAGTATTTT
TRBV18	-	TRBD1	TRBJ1-6	CASSRITGTGRRSPLHF	TGTGCCAGCTCACGTATAACCGGGACAGGGAGAAGGTCACCCCTCCACTTT
TRBV7-9	-	TRBD2	TRBJ2-5	CASSLGGLAGGTTQYF	TGTGCCAGCAGCTTAGGGGGACTAGCGGGGGGCACGACCCAGTACTTC
TRBV18	-	TRBD1	TRBJ1-3	CASASDRGGNTIYF	TGTGCCAGCGCATCTGACAGGGGAGGAAACACCATATATTTT
TRBV5-1	-	-	TRBJ2-7	CASSLGQAIYEQYF	TGCGCCAGCAGCTTGGGACAGGCGATCTACGAGCAGTACTTC
TRBV3-1/TRBV3-2	-	TRBD1	TRBJ2-3	CASSQRQGSTDTQYF	TGTGCCAGCAGCCAAAGACAGGGGAGCACAGATACGCAGTATTTT
TRBV24-1	few	TRBD1	TRBJ2-3	CATSDQTGGTDTQYF	TGTGCCACCAGTGACCAGACAGGGGGCACAGATACGCAGTATTTT
TRBV24-1	-	TRBD2	TRBJ2-7	CATSDRQTSGSYEQYF	TGTGCCACCAGTGATCGTCAGACTAGCGGGAGTTACGAGCAGTACTTC
TRBV4-3	-	-	TRBJ1-6	CASSQSTRDNNSPLHF	TGCGCCAGCAGCCAATCTACCAGGGATAATAATTCACCCCTCCACTTT
TRBV27	few	-	TRBJ1-1	CASISGLMNTEAFF	TGTGCCAGCATCAGTGGCCTCATGAACACTGAAGCTTTCTTT
TRBV16	-	TRBD1	TRBJ1-1	CASSPHRDRNTEAFF	TGTGCCAGCAGCCCCCATCGGGACAGGAACACTGAAGCTTTCTTT
TRBV10-3	-	-	TRBJ1-2	CAISEQHNGYTF	TGTGCCATCAGTGAACAACATAATGGCTACACCTTC
TRBV5-1	once	TRBD1	TRBJ2-1	CASSSFFGQGANDEQFF	TGCGCCAGCAGCTCGTTTTTTGGACAGGGGGCTAACGATGAGCAGTTCTTC
TRBV6-5	-	-	TRBJ1-2	CASSYQGSGGYTF	TGTGCCAGCAGTTACCAGGGATCTGGAGGCTACACCTTC
TRBV3-1/TRBV3-2	few	-	TRBJ2-7	CASSTPGRMSSYEQYF	TGTGCCAGCAGCACTCCAGGAAGGATGAGCTCCTACGAGCAGTACTTC
TRBV5-1	-	-	TRBJ2-5	CASSLGAIQETQYF	TGCGCCAGCAGCTTGGGAGCAATCCAAGAGACCCAGTACTTC
TRBV19	few	TRBD1	TRBJ2-2	CASLSTGFGAGELFF	TGTGCCAGTTTATCGACAGGGTTCGGGGCCGGGGAGCTGTTTTTT
TRBV3-1/TRBV3-2	-	TRBD2	TRBJ2-3	CASSHPETTSGTDTQYF	TGTGCCAGCAGCCATCCCGAAACGACTAGCGGCACAGATACGCAGTATTTT
TRBV7-2	-	-	TRBJ2-1	CASSLDGGPGEQFF	TGTGCCAGCAGCTTAGATGGGGGCCCCGGAGAGCAGTTCTTC
TRBV7-3	-	-	TRBJ2-2	CASSPTGPGELFF	TGTGCCAGCAGCCCCACAGGGCCCGGGGAGCTGTTTTTT
TRBV27	few	-	TRBJ2-5	CASSFSQEGETQYF	TGTGCCAGCAGTTTTTCCCAGGAGGGGGAGACCCAGTACTTC
TRBV15	-	TRBD1	TRBJ1-1	CATSRAGQGGTEAFF	TGTGCCACCAGCAGGGCGGGACAGGGGGGAACTGAAGCTTTCTTT
TRBV20-1	-	-	TRBJ1-2	CSARDGGVQTF	TGCAGTGCTAGAGATGGGGGGGTGCAAACCTTC
TRBV7-9	-	TRBD1	TRBJ2-3	CASSPQDRADTQYF	TGTGCCAGCAGCCCTCAGGACAGGGCAGATACGCAGTATTTT
TRBV21-1	many	-	TRBJ1-1	CASSKNGGPAGDTEAFF	TGTGCCAGCAGCAAGAACGGGGGACCCGCGGGGGACACTGAAGCTTTCTTT
TRBV20-1	-	-	TRBJ1-5	CSARDGRYQHF	TGCAGTGCTAGAGATGGGAGGTACCAGCATTTT